The next 8 T cell receptor beta chains were all read from a single sample in a study of T-cell memory formation after mild COVID-19. TCRdb redid the calling of the 5' RACE reads with MiXCR, one entry per CDR3 protein. The table shows 500,000 to 600,000 distinct CDR3 sequences, with about a sixth occurring only once. The sample taken for sequencing was PBMCs or a T cell subset sorted from them (not recorded which). The origin of the receptors is an adult woman who had mild COVID-19 (a few samples of this study predate the infection). Cell type and time point are not known.

This clonotype was counted many times. The rearrangement uses TRBV7-2 and TRBJ2-1, with 11 bases fitting TRBD2. The germline CDR1 and CDR2 sequences are SGHTA and FQGNSA. The CDR3 totals 16 residues. The V segment lost 1 base and the J segment 4 bases; nucleotides outside the gene matches: 3. Here the CDR3 reads CASSLVAGGIYNEQFF. CDR3 bases: TGTGCCAGCAGCTTAGTAGCGGGGGGGATATACAATGAGCAGTTCTTC.

The chain links TRBV20-1 to TRBJ2-7; 10 bases are a match to TRBD1. Looked up from germline, CDR1 is DFQATT and CDR2 is SNEGSKA (reference sequence). J gave up 7 bases and V 6 bases, and 6 bases lay outside the gene matches. This CDR3 has 12 amino acids. CDR3 nucleotide sequence: TGCAGTGCCAGGACAGGGGGATGGGAGCAGTACTTC. This encodes CSARTGGWEQYF.

This clonotype was seen a handful of times. The junction departs from the called germline gene at one end, perhaps through a read error. J is TRBJ1-2 and V is TRBV5-1; 9 bases line up with TRBD1. CDR1 and CDR2 (germline): SGHRS, YFSETQ. CDR3 length equals 13 residues. The CDR3 nucleotides are TGCGCCAGCAGCTTGGAGGGACAGGGCCTCTCACGATTC. Its protein product is CASSLEGQGLSRF.

This clonotype was recorded many times. The chain joins TRBV29-1 to TRBJ2-1; TRBD2 aligns across 9 bases. The V segment lost 4 bases and the J segment 9 bases; nucleotides outside the gene matches: 16. The CDR3 totals 16 residues. CDR1 is SQVTM, CDR2 ANQGSEA, per germline. The CDR3 loop reads CSVAAASGNLRAEQFF. For the CDR3, the DNA is TGCAGCGTTGCCGCGGCTAGCGGGAACCTCCGGGCTGAGCAGTTCTTC.

In this sample, this clonotype turned up a few times. The CDR3 DNA reads TGTGCCAGCAGTGGCTTGGGGACTGTCGCCTCCTACGAGCAGTACTTC. This codes for CASSGLGTVASYEQYF. The rearrangement links TRBV6-1 to TRBJ2-7; D is possibly TRBD2 (6 bases). The CDR3 runs to 16 residues. The germline gives CDR1 MNHNS, CDR2 SASEGT. The V end was cut by 4 bases, the J end by 0 bases, with 16 bases between.

The gene calls are TRBV9 and TRBJ1-2; D might be TRBD1 (5 bases). The CDR3 is 16 residues long. The ends were cut back, 4 bases at V and 0 bases at J, with 16 bases in the middle. Germline CDR1 SGDLS, CDR2 YYNGEE. CDR3 nucleotide sequence: TGTGCCAGCAGCCTGCGCGGCGGGGCGCCTAACTATGGCTACACCTTC. As protein: CASSLRGGAPNYGYTF.

This clonotype turned up a few times. The V and J genes are TRBV5-1 and TRBJ1-5; possible D gene TRBD1, 5 bases. CDR1 is SGHRS, CDR2 YFSETQ, per germline. CDR3 size: 15 residues. V lost 1 base and J 5 bases, leaving 13 bases between the germline ends. The CDR3 DNA is TGCGCCAGCAGCTTGTTACCGGCGGGGGATCAGCCCCAGCATTTT. Amino acid sequence: CASSLLPAGDQPQHF. The full variable domain, with the rest looked up from reference TRBV5-1 and TRBJ1-5, is KAGVTQTPRYLIKTRGQQVTLSCSPISGHRSVSWYQQTPGQGLQFLFEYFSETQRNKGNFPGRFSGRQFSNSRSEMNVSTLELGDSALYLCASSLLPAGDQPQHFGDGTRLSIL.

This clonotype turned up a few times. The chain carries TRBV4-1 and TRBJ2-7; TRBD2 aligns across 7 bases. CDR1 is MGHRA, CDR2 YSYEKL, per germline. J gave up 3 bases and V 1 base, and 6 bases lay outside the gene matches. This CDR3 has 15 amino acids. The CDR3 sequence is CASSQALADLYEQYF. In DNA form, the CDR3 reads TGCGCCAGCAGCCAAGCTCTAGCGGACCTCTACGAGCAGTACTTC.